This T cell receptor beta chain was identified during a study of regulatory T cells in long-lasting Graves disease. Looking at the study overall: Patients newly diagnosed with Graves' had been on antithyroid drugs for under 3 months. Study findings and constraints: Samples came from peripheral blood alone, without thyroid tissue. Persistent disease was associated with favored TRBV28 usage and with favored use of TRBJ1-2 and TRBJ2-5.

Germline CDR1 and CDR2: SEHNR and FQNEAQ (reference sequence). V shed 5 bases and J shed 0 bases, with 10 bases lying between them. The CDR3 is made up of 14 amino acids. This clonotype was counted only a few times. Its antigen is not known. Stated time point: newly diagnosed GD, antithyroid drugs for less than 3 months. Generation of the TCR library employed RNA extracted from PBMCs. Sequencing libraries for TCR beta were prepared with iRepertoire HTBI primers and Arm-PCR of CDR3 regions. Original methodology: In the combined samples, approximately 64 TRBV and approximately 15 TRBJ segments were identified. TCRdb re-analysed the multiplex PCR reads in MiXCR, keeping a single row per CDR3 protein. TCRdb, rather than the study authors, made the V and J calls. The sample lists over 300,000 distinct CDR3 sequences, about a sixth occurring once.

J is TRBJ1-1 and V is TRBV7-9; D is unresolved. This receptor was taken from a female donor with Graves disease. Specimen: peripheral blood mononuclear cells (PBMCs), collected at new diagnosis, from a patient treated with antithyroid drugs. DNA of the CDR3: TGTGCCAGCAGCCCACTATCCTTGAACACTGAAGCTTTCTTT. Protein sequence: CASSPLSLNTEAFF.